Below, 12 T cell receptor beta chains from the same sample are listed, as sequenced in a study of control samples from healthy donors and cancer patients. Sequencing used immunoSEQ multiplex PCR; TCRdb keeps in-frame clones, though not all of them. The table has tens of thousands of clones, 92% seen once. The sample taken for sequencing was blood. The source of these receptors is a woman between 45 and 60 years old in good health.

This chain uses TRBV6-5 with TRBJ2-3; perhaps TRBD1 as D (6 bases). This CDR3 is 14 amino acids long. In germline, CDR1 is MNHEY, CDR2 SVGAGI. V lost 4 bases and J 1 base, leaving 9 bases between the germline ends. The CDR3 region has the DNA TGTGCCAGCAGTTGGACAGCTCGCACAGATACGCAGTATTTT. This sequence encodes CASSWTARTDTQYF.

The chain carries TRBV2 and TRBJ2-7; possibly TRBD2 for D (6 bases). Germline V gives CDR1 SNHLY, CDR2 FYNNEI. This CDR3 is built from 12 residues. Between the trimmed V and J ends, which lost 7 bases and 3 bases, there was a span of 10 bases. The CDR3 spells CASTPTSYEQYF. The DNA for the CDR3 is TGTGCCAGCACTCCGACTAGCTACGAGCAGTACTTC.

In its sample, this clone was seen once. The chain joins TRBV2 to TRBJ1-5; 7 bases fit TRBD1. The germline V gene has CDR1 SNHLY and CDR2 FYNNEI. Germline trimming cut 4 bases from V and 3 bases from J; bases unmatched to any gene: 6. The CDR3 is 15 amino acids. CDR3 amino acids: CASSGGTVDNQPQHF. The CDR3, as DNA: TGTGCCAGCAGTGGGGGGACAGTTGACAATCAGCCCCAGCATTTT.

V is TRBV19 and J is TRBJ2-7; 10 positions match TRBD1. The CDR3 is made up of 15 amino acids. In germline, CDR1 is LNHDA, CDR2 SQIVND (reference sequence). The J segment lost 6 bases and the V segment lost 5 bases, leaving 10 bases of the junction unmatched. CDR3 amino acids: CASSVFGTGEAEQYF. Here the CDR3 DNA reads TGTGCCAGTAGTGTCTTCGGGACAGGGGAGGCCGAGCAGTACTTC.

This clone was counted a single time. The chain combines TRBV9 with TRBJ1-5; D perhaps matches TRBD1 (5 bases). CDR1 is SGDLS, CDR2 YYNGEE, per germline. V was clipped by 0 bases and J by 6 bases, with 13 bases between them. This CDR3 has 15 residues. DNA of the CDR3: TGTGCCAGCAGCGTAGCGGGGGAAAGGGGTCAGCCCCAGCATTTT. Protein: CASSVAGERGQPQHF.

The chain couples TRBV6-1 to TRBJ1-6; perhaps TRBD1 as D (6 bases). This CDR3 is 16 amino acids long. Trimming cost V 1 base and J 2 bases, with 9 bases left between them. Germline assignment: CDR1 MNHNS and CDR2 SASEGT. The CDR3 bases are TGTGCCAGCAGTGAAGTTGGGGGCACCTATAATTCACCCCTCCACTTT. It specifies CASSEVGGTYNSPLHF.

The chain recombines TRBV4-3 with TRBJ2-1, with 8 bases fitting TRBD2. This CDR3 has 16 amino acids. CDR1 and CDR2 (germline): LGHNA, YSLEER. The V segment lost 4 bases and the J segment 7 bases; nucleotides outside the gene matches: 12. The CDR3 sequence: CASSLSGTRGKNEQFF. The CDR3 coding sequence is TGCGCCAGCAGCCTTTCCGGGACTAGGGGTAAAAATGAGCAGTTCTTC.

The rearrangement links TRBV6-5 to TRBJ1-3, with a tentative D call TRBD1 (5 bases). V was shortened by 6 bases and J by 0 bases, with 12 bases between the two germline ends. Germline values: CDR1 MNHEY, CDR2 SVGAGI. The CDR3 has 15 amino acids. CDR3 sequence reads: CASSYKTDSGNTIYF. The DNA of the CDR3 is TGTGCCAGCAGCTACAAGACAGACTCTGGAAACACCATATATTTT.

The rearrangement uses TRBV6-6 and TRBJ1-2; possibly TRBD1 for D (6 bases). The CDR3 has 16 residues. V lost 5 bases, J lost 3 bases, and 19 bases lay in between. Germline V gene lookup returns CDR1 MNHNY and CDR2 SVGAGI (reference sequence). The CDR3 nucleotides read TGTGCCAGCAGTCGAATTAGTAGGACAGCTTACTATGGCTACACCTTC. Protein: CASSRISRTAYYGYTF.

The V and J genes are TRBV18 and TRBJ1-2; D is ambiguous. The germline CDR1 and CDR2 sequences are KGHSH and LQKENI. Trimming took off 3 bases at V and 3 bases at J, with 11 bases between the two ends. The CDR3 consists of 14 residues. In nucleotides, the CDR3 is TGTGCCAGCTCACCCGGGGAAGGAGACTATGGCTACACCTTC. The encoded protein is CASSPGEGDYGYTF.

J is TRBJ1-2 and V is TRBV7-8, with D unclear. The CDR3 is made up of 13 amino acids. Germline values: CDR1 SGHVS, CDR2 FQNEAQ. V was clipped by 5 bases and J by 0 bases, with 7 bases between them. The CDR3 reads CASSLGTNYGYTF. The CDR3 nucleotides read TGTGCCAGCAGCCTAGGGACTAACTATGGCTACACCTTC.

The V and J genes are TRBV18 and TRBJ1-2; no firm D call. Germline loops: CDR1 KGHSH, CDR2 LQKENI. Trimming removed 2 bases at V and 0 bases at J, with 10 bases between. The CDR3 is made up of 15 amino acids. The CDR3 nucleotides read TGTGCCAGCTCACCAAGAAAGGACTCTAACTATGGCTACACCTTC. Amino acid sequence: CASSPRKDSNYGYTF.